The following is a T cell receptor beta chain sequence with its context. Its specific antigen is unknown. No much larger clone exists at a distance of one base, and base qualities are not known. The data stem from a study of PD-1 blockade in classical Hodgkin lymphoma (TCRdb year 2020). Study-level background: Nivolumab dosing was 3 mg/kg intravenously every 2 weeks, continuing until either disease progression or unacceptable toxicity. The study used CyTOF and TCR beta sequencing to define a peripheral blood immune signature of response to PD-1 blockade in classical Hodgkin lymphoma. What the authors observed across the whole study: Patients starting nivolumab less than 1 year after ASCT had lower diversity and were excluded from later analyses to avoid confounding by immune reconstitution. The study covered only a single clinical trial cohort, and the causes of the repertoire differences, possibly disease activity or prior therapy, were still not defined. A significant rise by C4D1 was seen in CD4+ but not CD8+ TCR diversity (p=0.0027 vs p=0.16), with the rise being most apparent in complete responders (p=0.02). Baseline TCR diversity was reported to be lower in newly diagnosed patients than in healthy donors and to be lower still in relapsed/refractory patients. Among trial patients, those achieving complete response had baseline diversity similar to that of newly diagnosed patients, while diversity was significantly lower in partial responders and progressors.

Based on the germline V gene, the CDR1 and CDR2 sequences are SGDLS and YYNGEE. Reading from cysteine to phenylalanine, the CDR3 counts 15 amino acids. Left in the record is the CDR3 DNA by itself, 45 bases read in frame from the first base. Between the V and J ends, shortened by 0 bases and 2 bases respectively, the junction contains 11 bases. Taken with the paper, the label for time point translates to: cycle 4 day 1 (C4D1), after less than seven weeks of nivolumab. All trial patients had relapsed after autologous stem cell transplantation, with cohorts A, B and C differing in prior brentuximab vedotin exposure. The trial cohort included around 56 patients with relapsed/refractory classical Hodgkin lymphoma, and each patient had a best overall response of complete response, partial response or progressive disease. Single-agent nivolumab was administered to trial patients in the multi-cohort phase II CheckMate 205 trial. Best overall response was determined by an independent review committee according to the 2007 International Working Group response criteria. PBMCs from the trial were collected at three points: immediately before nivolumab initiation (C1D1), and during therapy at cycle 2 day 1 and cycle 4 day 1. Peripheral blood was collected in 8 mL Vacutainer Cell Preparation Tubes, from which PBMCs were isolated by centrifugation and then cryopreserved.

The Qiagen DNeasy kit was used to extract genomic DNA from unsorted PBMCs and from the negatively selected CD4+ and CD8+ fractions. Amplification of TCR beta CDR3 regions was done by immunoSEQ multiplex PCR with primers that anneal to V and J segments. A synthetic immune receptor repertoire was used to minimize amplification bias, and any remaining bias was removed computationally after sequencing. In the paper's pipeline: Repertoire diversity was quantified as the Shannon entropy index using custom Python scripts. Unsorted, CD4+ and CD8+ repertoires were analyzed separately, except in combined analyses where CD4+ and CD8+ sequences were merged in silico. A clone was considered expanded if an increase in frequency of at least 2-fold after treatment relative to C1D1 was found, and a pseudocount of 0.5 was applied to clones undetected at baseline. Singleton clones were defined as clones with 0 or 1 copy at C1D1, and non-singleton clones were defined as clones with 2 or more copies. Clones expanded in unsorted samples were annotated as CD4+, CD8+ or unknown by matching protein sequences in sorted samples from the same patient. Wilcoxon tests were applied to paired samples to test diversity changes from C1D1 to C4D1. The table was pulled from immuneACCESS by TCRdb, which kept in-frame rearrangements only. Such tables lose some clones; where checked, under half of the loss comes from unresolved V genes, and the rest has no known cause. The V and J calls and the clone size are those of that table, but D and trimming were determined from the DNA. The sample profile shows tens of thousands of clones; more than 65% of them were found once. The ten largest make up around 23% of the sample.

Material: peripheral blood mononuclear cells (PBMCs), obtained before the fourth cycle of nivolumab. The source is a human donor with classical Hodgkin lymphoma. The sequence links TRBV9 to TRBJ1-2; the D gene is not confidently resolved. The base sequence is TGTGCCAGCAGCGTAGGGGCCGATGGGAACTATGGCTACACCTTC. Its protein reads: CASSVGADGNYGYTF.